The clone carrying this T cell receptor (beta chain) was detected many times. What it binds is not known. This entry comes from a study of early T cells in non-severe SARS-CoV-2 infection. Study-level background: Sequencing used unsorted whole-blood bulk RNA, so chains lack pairing.

This CDR3 spans 14 amino acids. Between the trimmed V and J ends, which lost 0 bases and 3 bases, there was a span of 7 bases. The germline CDR1 and CDR2 sequences are SGHRS and YFSETQ. cDNA molecules, individually, were tagged with unique molecular identifiers. Each CDR3 protein is one row after TCRdb ran MiXCR on the 5' RACE reads. The sample lists 60,000 to 75,000 distinct CDR3 sequences, 12% seen once, with approximately 4.9% in the top ten. General study results and limits: The matching step, a VDJdb search, favored anti-spike CD8 responses and missed private and CD4 specificities.

This receptor was identified in an adult who was a healthcare worker with PCR-confirmed SARS-CoV-2 infection or an uninfected control (not recorded which). This chain joins TRBV5-1 and TRBJ2-1; unclear D gene. Sequencing was done on a sample of whole blood. CDR3 amino acids: CASSLGSGYNEQFF. The CDR3 bases are TGCGCCAGCAGCTTGGGGTCGGGCTACAATGAGCAGTTCTTC. Drawing the rest from reference TRBV5-1 and TRBJ2-1, the complete variable domain is KAGVTQTPRYLIKTRGQQVTLSCSPISGHRSVSWYQQTPGQGLQFLFEYFSETQRNKGNFPGRFSGRQFSNSRSEMNVSTLELGDSALYLCASSLGSGYNEQFFGPGTRLTVL.